The clone carrying this TCR beta chain was detected once. The entry originates in a study of blood T cell repertoires in COVID-19. This table comes from immunoSEQ multiplex PCR, and its TCRdb copy is limited to in-frame clones, with some not included. Of 150,000 to 200,000 clones in the sample, about 88% are singletons; the top ten hold roughly 8.6%. The cohort comprised adults aged roughly 18 to 95 years residing in around 25 US areas. The CDR3 sequence is 15 residues long. Unmatched junction bases numbered 5, after V lost 2 bases and J lost 6 bases. Germline V lookup: CDR1 SGHDT, CDR2 YYEEEE. The specimen was PBMCs or T cells enriched from blood (not recorded which). V gene TRBV5-6 combines with J gene TRBJ2-1; TRBD2 agrees at 10 bases. The receptor comes from a woman aged 18-29 years who had recovered from COVID-19. CDR3 protein: CASSLASGGFNEQFF. The CDR3 region has the DNA TGTGCCAGCAGCTTAGCTAGCGGGGGCTTCAATGAGCAGTTCTTC.